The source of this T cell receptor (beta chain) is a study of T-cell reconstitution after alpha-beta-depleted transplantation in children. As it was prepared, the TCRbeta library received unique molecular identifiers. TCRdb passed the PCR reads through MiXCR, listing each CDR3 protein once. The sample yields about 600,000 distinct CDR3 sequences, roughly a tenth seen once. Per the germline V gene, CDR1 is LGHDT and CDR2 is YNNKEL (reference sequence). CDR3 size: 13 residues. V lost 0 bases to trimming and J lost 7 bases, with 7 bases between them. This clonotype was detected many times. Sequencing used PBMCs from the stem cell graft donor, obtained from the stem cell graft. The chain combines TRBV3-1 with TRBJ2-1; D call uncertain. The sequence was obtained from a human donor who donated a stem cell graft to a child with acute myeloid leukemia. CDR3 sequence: CASSQEGRNEQFF. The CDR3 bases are TGTGCCAGCAGCCAAGAGGGTCGGAATGAGCAGTTCTTC.